This T cell receptor beta chain was profiled in a study of blood T cells in healthy people across ages. The CDR3 is 15 residues long. With 5 bases removed from V and 5 bases from J, the gap between germline ends came to 18 bases. Per the germline V gene, CDR1 is SEHNR and CDR2 is FQNEAQ (reference sequence). Combining a sample-barcoded 5' primer with a J-beta primer mix, a second PCR ran for about 7 to 12 cycles. TCRdb processed the 5' RACE reads anew with MiXCR; each CDR3 protein has one entry. Of about a million distinct CDR3 sequences in the sample, 51% were seen once. Source material: blood. This TCR derives from a woman between 55 and 75 years old in good health. The chain carries TRBV7-9 and TRBJ2-5, with D perhaps matching TRBD1 or TRBD2 (5 bases each). CDR3 region: CASSELGTFGETQYF. The CDR3 coding sequence is TGTGCCAGCAGCGAACTTGGGACCTTCGGGGAGACCCAGTACTTC.